This T cell receptor (beta chain) was retrieved from a study of shared clonotypes between healthy human individuals. Assay used: immunoSEQ multiplex PCR; TCRdb lists only in-frame clones, some missing. Of about 1.1 million clones detected, 70% to 85% appear once; the ten largest clones hold 0.85% to 1%. This CDR3 has 13 amino acids. V trimming: 5 bases; J trimming: 6 bases; junction bases outside the gene matches: 6. The germline V gene has CDR1 LNHDA and CDR2 SQIVND (reference sequence). The specimen sequenced was memory CD4+ T cells from PBMCs. Subset denoted: CD45RA-negative fraction. This sequence joins TRBV19 and TRBJ1-2; 7 positions agree with TRBD1. The receptor comes from a young man in good health. Some clones in this sample may be carry-over from other donors' samples. This CDR3 is CASSRTGVDGYTF. The CDR3 nucleotides read TGTGCCAGTAGTCGCACAGGGGTTGATGGCTACACCTTC.